One sample yielded the 2 T cell receptor beta chains listed below, sequenced in a study of blood T cell repertoires in COVID-19. Clones were read by immunoSEQ multiplex PCR, and TCRdb kept only the in-frame ones, dropping some. Altogether roughly 150,000 clones are present, around 86% being singletons, with the ten largest covering about 6%. Material: peripheral blood. The receptors stem from a man older than 75 with acute or convalescent COVID-19.

The chain uses TRBV25-1 and TRBJ2-4; 7 bases are shared with TRBD2. The CDR3 is 11 amino acids. Germline assignment: CDR1 MGHDK and CDR2 SYGVNS. Trimming took 4 bases from V and 11 from J; bases not matched to a gene: 2. The CDR3 loop reads CASSVLAVQYF. The CDR3 DNA is TGTGCCAGCAGTGTTCTAGCGGTTCAGTACTTC.

The chain carries TRBV6-5 and TRBJ1-1; TRBD1 matches 7 bases. J was trimmed by 2 bases and V by 8 bases; bases with no gene match: 8. This CDR3 contains 14 residues. CDR1 and CDR2 from the germline V gene are MNHEY and SVGAGI. CDR3 coding DNA: TGTGCCAGCTGGGGAATAGGGGGCAACACTGAAGCTTTCTTT. Translated: CASWGIGGNTEAFF.